The entry below describes one T cell receptor beta chain. These data come from a study of blood T cell repertoires in COVID-19. Overall study context: COVID-19 samples, acute and convalescent, were from the United States, Italy and Spain. Sample material is recorded as cDNA or gDNA derived from T cells, B-cell-depleted T cells, or PBMCs.

In the authors' methods: The assay estimated nucleated cells by amplifying reference gene primers. Sequenced by immunoSEQ multiplex PCR; TCRdb stores in-frame clones only, minus some. V and J calls and clone size follow that table, whereas D and trimming were derived from the DNA. The sample records roughly 120,000 clones, about 87% being singletons. This CDR3 spans 15 amino acids. Germline-derived CDR1 and CDR2 are GTSNPN and SVGIG (reference sequence). V shed 3 bases, J shed 4 bases, and the junction held 10 bases outside the gene matches. Sequenced material: peripheral blood. The chain is built from TRBV30 and TRBJ2-7; 9 bases map to TRBD2. This sequence was found in a woman aged 50 to 60 with acute or convalescent COVID-19. The CDR3, as DNA: TGTGCCTGGAGAAGGGCTAGCGGGACGAGGTACGAGCAGTACTTC. The encoded protein is CAWRRASGTRYEQYF. Looking up the rest from reference TRBV30 and TRBJ2-7 gives the full variable domain: SQTIHQWPATLVQPVGSPLSLECTVEGTSNPNLYWYRQAAGRGLQLLFYSVGIGQISSEVPQNLSASRPQDRQFILSSKKLLLSDSGFYLCAWRRASGTRYEQYFGPGTRLTVT.